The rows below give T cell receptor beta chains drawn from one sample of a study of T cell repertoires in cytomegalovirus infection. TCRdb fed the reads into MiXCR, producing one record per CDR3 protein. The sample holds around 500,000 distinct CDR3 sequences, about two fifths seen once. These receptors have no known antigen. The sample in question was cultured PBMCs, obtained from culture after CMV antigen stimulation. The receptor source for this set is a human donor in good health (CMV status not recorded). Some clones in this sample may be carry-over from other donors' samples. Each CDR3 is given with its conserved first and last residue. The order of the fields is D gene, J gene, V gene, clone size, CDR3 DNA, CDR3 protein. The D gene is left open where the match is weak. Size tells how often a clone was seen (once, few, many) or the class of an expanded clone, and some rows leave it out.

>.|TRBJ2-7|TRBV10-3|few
TGTGCCATCAGTGCTCGGCAAGCGGGCGAAAGCGAGCAGTACTTC
CAISARQAGESEQYF
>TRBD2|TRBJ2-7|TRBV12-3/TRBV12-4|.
TGTGCCAGCAGTTTTCGACTAGCGGGAGTGGACTACGAGCAGTACTTC
CASSFRLAGVDYEQYF
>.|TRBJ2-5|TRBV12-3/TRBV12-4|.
TGTGCCAGCAGTTTAAACGATCAAGAGACCCAGTACTTC
CASSLNDQETQYF
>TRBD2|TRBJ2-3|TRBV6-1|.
TGTGCCAGCAGTGAGTCTAGCGGGGGGGCAACAGATACGCAGTATTTT
CASSESSGGATDTQYF
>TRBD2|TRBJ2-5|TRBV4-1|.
TGCGCCAGCAGCCATCCGGCGGGAGGTTCTAAGACCCAGTACTTC
CASSHPAGGSKTQYF
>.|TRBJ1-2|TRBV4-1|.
TGCGCCAGCAGCCGGAGGGGGTCTAACTATGGCTACACCTTC
CASSRRGSNYGYTF
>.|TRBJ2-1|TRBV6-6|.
TGTGCCAGCATCAGGAGCCCCTTTTATGAGCAGTTCTTC
CASIRSPFYEQFF
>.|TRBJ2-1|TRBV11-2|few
TGTGCCAGCAGCTTAAGTTATCGGGCCCGAGAGCAGTTCTTC
CASSLSYRAREQFF
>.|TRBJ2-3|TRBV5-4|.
TGTGCCAGCAGCTTGGCGTGGGGAGGCACAGATACGCAGTATTTT
CASSLAWGGTDTQYF
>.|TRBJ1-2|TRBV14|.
TGTGCCAGCAGCCAAGATCCGATGGGTTTGGGCTACACCTTC
CASSQDPMGLGYTF
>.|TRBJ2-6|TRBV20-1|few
TGCAGTGCTAGGGTGTTCGGCTCTGGGGCCAACGTCCTGACTTTC
CSARVFGSGANVLTF
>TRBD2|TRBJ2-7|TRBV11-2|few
TGTGCCAGCAGCTTCGGCCCCCCCGGACTAGCGGGAGTCGAGGAGCAGTACTTC
CASSFGPPGLAGVEEQYF
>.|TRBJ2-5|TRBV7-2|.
TGTGCCAGCAGCTTATACTCAGGCGCCCAAGAGACCCAGTACTTC
CASSLYSGAQETQYF
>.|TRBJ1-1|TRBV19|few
TGTGCCAGTAGTAAAGGACCCCTTGGGGACACTGAAGCTTTCTTT
CASSKGPLGDTEAFF
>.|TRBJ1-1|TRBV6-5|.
TGTGCCAGCAGTTACGTCGGCACGAACACTGAAGCTTTCTTT
CASSYVGTNTEAFF
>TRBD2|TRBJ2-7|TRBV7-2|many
TGTGCCAGCAGCTTAGCGACTAGCGGGGTCTCCTACGAGCAGTACTTC
CASSLATSGVSYEQYF
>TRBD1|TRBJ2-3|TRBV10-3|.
TGTGCCATCAGAGGACAGGGGATTTTGGATACGCAGTATTTT
CAIRGQGILDTQYF
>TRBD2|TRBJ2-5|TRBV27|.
TGTGCCAGCAGTTCTCTGAACGGGGGGGAACAAGAGACCCAGTACTTC
CASSSLNGGEQETQYF
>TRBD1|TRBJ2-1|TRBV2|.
TGTGCCAGCAGTGAAATAGGGACAGGGTCCTACAATGAGCAGTTCTTC
CASSEIGTGSYNEQFF
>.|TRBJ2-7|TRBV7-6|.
TGTGCCAGCAGCTTTAGACTAGTTGACGAGCAGTACTTC
CASSFRLVDEQYF
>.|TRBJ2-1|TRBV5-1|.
TGCGCCAGCAGCTCGACAAACCAAGCAGACAATGAGCAGTTCTTC
CASSSTNQADNEQFF
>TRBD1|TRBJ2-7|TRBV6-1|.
TGTGCCAGCGGGACAGGGGGCTCCACCTACGAGCAGTACTTC
CASGTGGSTYEQYF
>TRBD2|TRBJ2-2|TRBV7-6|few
TGTGCCAGCAGCTTAGGCAAACTTGCGGCCGTCACTAGCGGGAGGGGTAACACCGGGGAGCTGTTTTTT
CASSLGKLAAVTSGRGNTGELFF
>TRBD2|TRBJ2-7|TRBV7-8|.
TGTGCCAGCAGCTTAATACTAGCGAGTACCTACGAGCAGTACTTC
CASSLILASTYEQYF
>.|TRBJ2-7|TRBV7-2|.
TGTGCCAGCAGCCGAGTCGGGGGCGGGAGTTTCCCCTACGAGCAGTACTTC
CASSRVGGGSFPYEQYF
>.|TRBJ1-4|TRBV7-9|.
TGTGCCAGCAGCAAAGGGACTGAAAAACTGTTTTTT
CASSKGTEKLFF